Below, one T cell receptor (beta chain) is given with its context. Its antigen is undetermined. Both subsets, CD45RA+ naive and CD45RA-negative memory, were split from the CD4+ cells. Only in-frame clones appear in the TCRdb table, and some are missing; sequencing was by immunoSEQ multiplex PCR. This sample has about 2.5 million clones, with 85% to 95% found just once. CDR1 SEHNR and CDR2 FQNEAQ come from the germline V gene (reference sequence). CDR3 length equals 13 residues. Trimming cost V 6 bases and J 11 bases, with 17 bases left between them. This sample was taken from a study of shared clonotypes between healthy human individuals. Findings and caveats of the study: Rarefaction indicated that sorted-subset sequencing remained incomplete although depth was large.

Sample: naive CD4+ T cells from PBMCs. Subset denoted: CD45RA+ positively selected. The origin of this receptor is a man aged 18 to 35 in good health. Some clones in this sample may be carry-over from other donors' samples. The gene calls are TRBV7-9 and TRBJ2-1; D not certain. The CDR3 here is CASSSAAAYKQFF. The CDR3 nucleotides are TGTGCCAGCAGTTCCGCCGCGGCTTATAAGCAGTTCTTC.